This T cell receptor (beta chain) was profiled in a study of molecular identifiers for immune sequencing clone quantification. The study, taken as a whole, reports: Spiked Jurkat TCR RNA from one cell was reportedly detectable among approximately 1 million naive cells.

Via MiXCR, TCRdb re-called the PCR reads, giving one row per CDR3 protein. The sample consists of fewer than 350,000 distinct CDR3 sequences, roughly a quarter of them appearing once. In the case of this clonotype: What it binds is unknown.

Using a CD8+CD4-CCR7+CD45RA+ phenotype, naive CD8 T cells were sorted. Trimming pared 4 bases from V and 2 bases from J, leaving 13 bases between. The CDR3 runs to 15 residues. Germline V lookup: CDR1 LNHDA, CDR2 SQIVND (reference sequence). The genes are TRBV19 and TRBJ2-3; TRBD1 might be the D (6 bases). The sample consisted of naive CD8+ T cells from blood, with Jurkat cell RNA spiked in. Sample subset: FACS-sorted CD8+CD4-CCR7+CD45RA+ naive T cells. This clonotype was obtained from a human donor in good health. Some libraries in this study had Jurkat cell RNA spiked in. The CDR3 spells CASSNRDTHTDTQYF. The CDR3 nucleotides are TGTGCCAGTAGTAACCGGGACACCCACACAGATACGCAGTATTTT.